Listed below are T cell receptor beta chains from one sample, sequenced in a study of CD8 T cells in ankylosing spondylitis. TCRdb itself ran the 5' RACE reads through MiXCR, one entry per CDR3 protein. The repertoire holds about 100,000 distinct CDR3 sequences, with roughly 8.8% as singletons. Specimen: blood, either unsorted or a sorted T cell fraction (not recorded which). The receptors here all came from a male donor with ankylosing spondylitis or in good health (not recorded which). CDR3s include the opening cysteine and the closing phenylalanine or tryptophan. D genes are given only for firm matches. Clone size, where shown, is once, few, many, or a class for clones that have expanded.

>TRBV29-1|TRBJ2-3|-|many
CSVDKRGTLFTDTQYF
TGCAGCGTAGACAAACGCGGGACACTATTCACAGATACGCAGTATTTT
>TRBV5-1|TRBJ1-2|-|many
CASSLNLMISGQKLSGYTF
TGCGCCAGCAGCTTGAACTTGATGATCAGCGGACAGAAACTATCGGGCTACACCTTC
>TRBV6-2/TRBV6-3|TRBJ2-3|-|many
CASIKGGTDTQYF
TGTGCCAGCATCAAGGGGGGGACAGATACGCAGTATTTT
>TRBV20-1|TRBJ1-4|-|many
CSATTGTDDKLFF
TGCAGTGCTACAACAGGCACCGATGACAAACTGTTTTTT
>TRBV5-1|TRBJ2-7|-|many
CASSLAEVSYEQYF
TGCGCCAGCAGCTTGGCCGAGGTCTCGTACGAGCAGTACTTC
>TRBV6-5|TRBJ2-7|-|many
CASSSQYEQYF
TGTGCCAGCAGTTCCCAATACGAGCAGTACTTC
>TRBV9|TRBJ2-1|-|few
CASSAGRPPSSYNEQFF
TGTGCCAGCAGCGCCGGACGGCCCCCGAGCTCCTACAATGAGCAGTTCTTC
>TRBV3-1|TRBJ2-7|-|many
CASSQDSTYEQYF
TGTGCCAGCAGCCAAGATAGCACCTACGAGCAGTACTTC
>TRBV20-1|TRBJ2-6|-|few
CSARQGSGANVLTF
TGCAGTGCTAGGCAGGGATCTGGGGCCAACGTCCTGACTTTC
>TRBV2|TRBJ1-2|-|many
CASRQQGPSGSYTF
TGTGCCAGCAGGCAGCAGGGACCGAGTGGGAGCTACACCTTC
>TRBV13|TRBJ2-3|-|many
CASSLVVSSTDTQYF
TGTGCCAGCAGCTTAGTAGTATCTAGCACAGATACGCAGTATTTT
>TRBV20-1|TRBJ1-5|-|-
CSALGQSSNQPQHF
TGCAGTGCCCTTGGACAGAGTAGCAATCAGCCCCAGCATTTT
>TRBV27|TRBJ2-1|-|many
CASSSGGNEQFF
TGTGCCAGCAGTTCTGGGGGCAATGAGCAGTTCTTC
>TRBV7-9|TRBJ1-1|TRBD1|-
CASSPTGVGSTEAFF
TGTGCCAGCAGTCCTACAGGGGTAGGTAGCACTGAAGCTTTCTTT
>TRBV11-2|TRBJ2-7|-|-
CASTPLGGYSGEQYF
TGTGCCAGCACCCCCTTAGGGGGATATTCTGGCGAGCAGTACTTC
>TRBV7-9|TRBJ2-5|TRBD2|-
CASRGGGAETQYF
TGTGCCAGCAGGGGCGGGGGGGCGGAGACCCAGTACTTC
>TRBV10-2|TRBJ2-1|-|few
CASRQKPYDEQFF
TGCGCCAGCAGACAGAAACCCTACGATGAGCAGTTCTTC
>TRBV4-2|TRBJ2-1|-|many
CASSQDSPSSYNEQFF
TGTGCCAGCAGCCAAGATTCACCTAGCTCCTACAATGAGCAGTTCTTC
>TRBV6-5|TRBJ1-6|-|once
CASTRGVSDNSPLHF
TGTGCCAGCACCCGAGGCGTATCGGATAATTCACCCCTCCACTTT
>TRBV5-1|TRBJ1-4|-|-
CASSLDRSATNEKLFF
TGCGCCAGCAGCTTGGACAGGAGTGCAACTAATGAAAAACTGTTTTTT